Following are 13 T cell receptor beta chains from one sample sequenced in a study of blood T cell repertoires in COVID-19. Profiling relied on immunoSEQ multiplex PCR, and the TCRdb table lists in-frame clones only, not all of them. Here the sample spans about 160,000 clones, around 77% being singletons. Sequencing was performed on peripheral blood. These receptors all stem from a man aged 70 or older with acute or convalescent COVID-19.

This clone showed up just once. The chain is built from TRBV10-1 and TRBJ1-1; a possible D gene is TRBD1 (5 bases). This CDR3 comprises 15 residues. The germline V gene has CDR1 WNHNN and CDR2 SYGVQD (reference sequence). Trimming took off 4 bases at V and 1 base at J, with 13 bases between the two ends. As DNA, the CDR3 is TGCGCCAGCAGTGCTGGGACTGCCGGGAACACTGAAGCTTTCTTT. Its translation: CASSAGTAGNTEAFF.

The rearrangement uses TRBV18 and TRBJ1-1, with D possibly being TRBD1 (5 bases). Per germline, CDR1 KGHSH and CDR2 LQKENI. This CDR3 has 14 amino acids. The V end lost 3 bases, the J end lost 5 bases, and 13 bases lay between the germline ends. The CDR3 sequence is CASSPGTGGTEAFF. CDR3 bases: TGTGCCAGCTCACCGGGGACCGGAGGGACTGAAGCTTTCTTT.

This clone was seen at least ten times. The V gene is TRBV13, the J gene TRBJ2-7, with 10 positions matching TRBD1. Germline trimming cut 5 bases from V and 6 bases from J; bases unmatched to any gene: 7. The CDR3 totals 14 residues. Per the germline V gene, CDR1 is PRHDT and CDR2 is FYEKMQ (reference sequence). CDR3 sequence (DNA): TGTGCCAGCAGCCCCGGGACAGGGGTAAGCGAGCAGTACTTC. It specifies CASSPGTGVSEQYF.

The chain links TRBV28 to TRBJ2-5, with D possibly matching TRBD1 (5 bases). This CDR3 spans 13 amino acids. Germline V gene lookup returns CDR1 MDHEN and CDR2 SYDVKM. Trimming stripped 6 bases from V and 5 bases from J, with 13 bases between. DNA for the CDR3: TGTGCCAGCAGGAGTGGGGCACAGGAGACCCAGTACTTC. Translation: CASRSGAQETQYF.

The gene calls are TRBV9 and TRBJ2-1; a weak D match, TRBD2 (7 bases). Germline V gives CDR1 SGDLS, CDR2 YYNGEE. V was pared by 0 bases and J by 1 base, with 14 bases between. CDR3 length equals 17 residues. CDR3 protein: CASSVGTSDRSYNEQFF. The DNA for the CDR3 is TGTGCCAGCAGCGTAGGTACTAGCGACAGGTCCTACAATGAGCAGTTCTTC.

V is TRBV18 and J is TRBJ2-7, with TRBD1 as a possible D gene (6 bases). Between the trimmed V and J ends, which lost 6 bases and 4 bases, there was a span of 25 bases. The CDR3 extends over 17 amino acids. Germline V CDR1 and CDR2: KGHSH, LQKENI. The CDR3 loop reads CASSPLDPYQGIYEQYF. The CDR3 DNA follows: TGTGCCAGCTCTCCTTTGGACCCCTACCAGGGGATTTACGAGCAGTACTTC.

The V and J genes are TRBV19 and TRBJ1-4, with a weak D call TRBD1 (6 bases). Germline V gene data show CDR1 as LNHDA and CDR2 as SQIVND (reference sequence). V dropped 6 bases and J dropped 0 bases, with 11 bases sitting between them. There are 15 residues in the CDR3. CDR3 protein: CASSPTGTTNEKLFF. In DNA form, the CDR3 reads TGTGCCAGTAGCCCCACAGGGACAACTAATGAAAAACTGTTTTTT.

The table lists this clone with a count of one. The chain combines TRBV28 with TRBJ2-7; D ambiguous. There are 12 residues in the CDR3. Germline CDR1 reads MDHEN; CDR2 reads SYDVKM. Trimming shortened V by 6 bases and J by 3 bases, and 9 bases separated the two germline ends. In DNA form, the CDR3 reads TGTGCCAGCAGCCCTTCCCGCTACGAGCAGTACTTC. This encodes CASSPSRYEQYF.

The chain uses TRBV5-1 and TRBJ2-6; no firm D call. With 0 bases removed from V and 0 bases from J, the gap between germline ends came to 7 bases. The CDR3 is made up of 16 amino acids. CDR1 and CDR2 from the germline V gene are SGHRS and YFSETQ. This CDR3 reads CASSLVRASGANVLTF. Here the CDR3 DNA reads TGCGCCAGCAGCTTGGTACGAGCCTCTGGGGCCAACGTCCTGACTTTC.

This clone has a handful of counts. The chain links TRBV7-9 to TRBJ1-2, with 9 nucleotides matching TRBD1. Per the germline V gene, CDR1 is SEHNR and CDR2 is FQNEAQ (reference sequence). This CDR3 has 15 residues. The V gene end was trimmed by 5 bases and the J gene end by 4 bases; junction bases not matched to a gene: 8. The CDR3 DNA follows: TGTGCCAGCAGCGGCCGACAGGGGGACCTCTATGGCTACACCTTC. The encoded protein is CASSGRQGDLYGYTF.

The CDR3, as DNA: TGTGCCTGGAGTTTGGGACAGGGGAGTACCCCCAGGCAGCCCCAGCATTTT. It translates to CAWSLGQGSTPRQPQHF. The rearrangement uses TRBV30 and TRBJ1-5; TRBD1 aligns across 10 bases. V was pared by 2 bases and J by 7 bases, with 14 bases of the junction left unmatched. Germline CDR1 GTSNPN, CDR2 SVGIG (reference sequence). The CDR3 contains 17 residues. Full variable domain (outside the CDR3, taken from reference TRBV30 and TRBJ1-5): SQTIHQWPATLVQPVGSPLSLECTVEGTSNPNLYWYRQAAGRGLQLLFYSVGIGQISSEVPQNLSASRPQDRQFILSSKKLLLSDSGFYLCAWSLGQGSTPRQPQHFGDGTRLSIL.

The DNA for the CDR3 is TGCGCCAGCGGGGACAGGAACACAGATACGCAGTATTTT. This encodes CASGDRNTDTQYF. The V and J genes are TRBV5-1 and TRBJ2-3, with 8 bases lining up with TRBD1. The length of the CDR3 is 13 residues. V lost 7 bases, J lost 2 bases, and 3 bases stayed unmatched. The V gene's germline CDR1 is SGHRS and CDR2 YFSETQ.

Comment on this clone: Other DNA variants within this sample encode the same CDR3. The chain couples TRBV6-5 to TRBJ1-2; 8 nucleotides agree with TRBD1. The CDR3 extends over 12 amino acids. The V gene end was trimmed by 6 bases and the J gene end by 3 bases; junction bases not matched to a gene: 0. Germline loops: CDR1 MNHEY, CDR2 SVGAGI. For the CDR3, the DNA is TGTGCCAGCAGGACAGGGGACTATGGCTACACCTTC. It is translated as CASRTGDYGYTF.